This TCR beta chain stems from a study of T cell responses to AZD1222 COVID-19 vaccine. Study-level results: Repertoires were sampled only after the peak T cell response.

The CDR3 has 15 amino acids. With 1 base removed from V and 1 base from J, the gap between germline ends came to 9 bases. Germline V gene sequence: CDR1 MGHRA, CDR2 YSYEKL. Libraries were prepared by immunoSEQ multiplex PCR; TCRdb keeps only in-frame clonotypes and omits some of them. Found here are about 110,000 clones, 75% to 95% of them singletons; the top ten hold roughly 6%. Concerning this clone: The antigen is not known.

Here the sequenced sample was peripheral blood, taken 28 days after the second AZD1222 dose. This sequence originates from an adult who received the AZD1222 COVID-19 vaccine. V usage is TRBV4-1 and J usage is TRBJ2-3; the D is unclear. CDR3 nucleotide sequence: TGCGCCAGCAGCCAAGGAGTCGGCGGCACAGATACGCAGTATTTT. Its protein product is CASSQGVGGTDTQYF.